The next 21 T cell receptor beta chains were all read from a single sample in a study of vaccination effects on CD4 cells after COVID-19. Their recognized antigens are unknown. The method was immunoSEQ multiplex PCR; TCRdb's version includes in-frame clones alone and lacks a portion of them. In the table there are approximately 50,000 clones, more than 75% of which are singletons. Cells that had been cultured for roughly 9 days were the source of isolated CD4+ T cells. This material consisted of CD4+ T cells from PBMCs cultured without peptide, taken before COVID-19 vaccination. The receptors come from a human donor who had a prior SARS-CoV-2 infection.

V and J are TRBV30 and TRBJ2-3; 12 bases fit TRBD2. This CDR3 is 14 amino acids long. The germline V gene encodes CDR1 GTSNPN and CDR2 SVGIG (reference sequence). J was trimmed by 6 bases and V by 5 bases; bases with no gene match: 6. CDR3 bases: TGTGCCTGGCTTCTAGCGGGAGGGCCGGATACGCAGTATTTT. Amino acids: CAWLLAGGPDTQYF.

For the CDR3, the DNA is TGCGCCAGCAGCCAAGGTCCTATTGGCGCCTACGAGCAGTACTTC. It encodes CASSQGPIGAYEQYF. J is TRBJ2-7 and V is TRBV4-1, with D uncertain. There are 15 residues in the CDR3. V was trimmed by 1 base and J by 2 bases, leaving 12 bases between them. CDR1 is MGHRA, CDR2 YSYEKL, per germline.

The chain joins TRBV5-1 to TRBJ2-7, with a weak D call TRBD2 (6 bases). Germline lookup yields CDR1 SGHRS and CDR2 YFSETQ. CDR3 length equals 12 residues. Trimming cost V 2 bases and J 3 bases, with 6 bases left between them. The DNA for the CDR3 is TGCGCCAGCAGCTTTAGCGGCTACGAGCAGTACTTC. This codes for CASSFSGYEQYF.

The chain recombines TRBV3-1 (or the pseudogene TRBV3-2) with TRBJ2-1; D is unresolved. The CDR3 is 15 residues long. The ends were cut back, 4 bases at V and 2 bases at J, with 12 bases in the middle. Germline CDR1 LGHDT, CDR2 YNNKEL (reference sequence). This CDR3 reads CASSRSLVAYNEQFF. The CDR3, as DNA: TGTGCCAGCAGCCGATCCCTAGTGGCCTACAATGAGCAGTTCTTC.

This clone was seen a handful of times. The chain has TRBV7-3 and TRBJ2-5, with 14 bases identical to TRBD2. There are 16 residues in the CDR3. Trimming removed 4 bases from V and 4 bases from J; junction bases left unmatched: 5. CDR1 and CDR2 from the germline V gene are SGHTA and FQGTGA. The CDR3 reads CASSSNGLAGGETQYF. CDR3 in DNA: TGTGCCAGCAGCTCCAACGGACTAGCGGGAGGAGAGACCCAGTACTTC.

This clone showed up just once. The rearrangement joins TRBV3-1 (or the pseudogene TRBV3-2) to TRBJ2-7, with D possibly being TRBD2 (6 bases). V lost 0 bases and J lost 3, with 15 bases in between. From germline, CDR1 is LGHDT and CDR2 YNNKEL (reference sequence). This CDR3 region has 16 residues. The CDR3 DNA reads as TGTGCCAGCAGCCAAGATCTTATGTTGACTAGCTACGAGCAGTACTTC. Its translation: CASSQDLMLTSYEQYF.

The rearrangement uses TRBV3-1 (or the pseudogene TRBV3-2) and TRBJ2-7, with D tentatively TRBD1 or TRBD2 (6 bases each). The V and J ends lost 7 bases and 4 bases respectively, with 17 bases between them. Germline V CDR1 and CDR2: LGHDT, YNNKEL (reference sequence). CDR3 length: 14 residues. Written as DNA, the CDR3 is TGTGCCAGCACCTCGGAGGAGGGGGTATACGAGCAGTACTTC. This translates into CASTSEEGVYEQYF.

The chain is built from TRBV11-3 and TRBJ2-7, with 7 bases matching TRBD1. V lost 5 bases to trimming and J lost 3 bases; unmatched junction nucleotides: 7. CDR3 length equals 14 residues. Looked up from germline, CDR1 is SGHNT and CDR2 is YENEEA. CDR3 loop: CASSRGGSVYEQYF. For the CDR3, the DNA is TGTGCCAGCAGCAGAGGGGGCTCAGTCTACGAGCAGTACTTC.

As for this clone: An end of the junction does not agree with germline; a read error may underlie this. The V call is TRBV2, the J call TRBJ2-7; maybe TRBD1 (6 bases). Germline CDR1 is SNHLY and CDR2 is FYNNEI. CDR3 length: 11 amino acids. The CDR3 nucleotides read TGTGCCAGCAGTGACAACAGGGTTACTGTCTTC. Translation: CASSDNRVTVF. The entire variable domain, with the rest obtained from reference TRBV2 and TRBJ2-7, is as follows: EPEVTQTPSHQVTQMGQEVILRCVPISNHLYFYWYRQILGQKVEFLVSFYNNEISEKSEIFDDQFSVERPDGSNFTLKIRSTKLEDSAMYFCASSDNRVTVFGPGTRLTVT.

CDR3: CASSLKYQETQYF. DNA for the CDR3: TGTGCCAGCAGCCTAAAGTACCAAGAGACCCAGTACTTC. This chain joins TRBV5-4 and TRBJ2-5; D gene unclear. The V gene lost 4 bases and the J gene lost 0 bases, with 7 bases spanning the gap. CDR3 length: 13 residues. Looked up from germline, CDR1 is SGHNT and CDR2 is YYREEE (reference sequence).

This chain links TRBV7-3 with TRBJ2-7; 8 positions match TRBD2. Germline trimming cut 2 bases from V and 2 bases from J; bases unmatched to any gene: 5. The germline V gene encodes CDR1 SGHTA and CDR2 FQGTGA. This CDR3 has 15 residues. CDR3 residues: CASSLAGGQTYEQYF. In DNA form, the CDR3 reads TGTGCCAGCAGCTTAGCGGGAGGACAAACCTACGAGCAGTACTTC.

The V call is TRBV5-1, the J call TRBJ1-1; TRBD1 matches 8 bases. V shed 4 bases, J shed 0 bases, and the junction held 5 bases outside the gene matches. The germline CDR1 and CDR2 sequences are SGHRS and YFSETQ. This CDR3 has 15 amino acids. DNA of the CDR3: TGCGCCAGCAGCACAGGACAGGGTATGAACACTGAAGCTTTCTTT. It translates to CASSTGQGMNTEAFF.

The chain has TRBV4-3 and TRBJ1-3; D not resolved. The CDR3 covers 15 residues. The V gene's germline CDR1 is LGHNA and CDR2 YSLEER. Trimming took 2 bases from V and 0 from J, leaving 8 bases between them. DNA of the CDR3: TGCGCCAGCAGCCAAAACCATCTCTCTGGAAACACCATATATTTT. This gives the protein CASSQNHLSGNTIYF.

The rearrangement joins TRBV2 to TRBJ1-2, with D uncertain. CDR1 and CDR2 from the germline V gene are SNHLY and FYNNEI. This CDR3 spans 14 amino acids. The V end lost 4 bases, the J end lost 4 bases, and 13 bases lay between the germline ends. CDR3 sequence: CASSGETKRYGYTF. The CDR3 DNA is TGTGCCAGCAGTGGGGAAACGAAACGCTATGGCTACACCTTC.

This clone has a single count. This chain connects TRBV23-1 to TRBJ2-2; 15 nucleotides line up with TRBD2. TRBV23-1 is an open reading frame, and its role is uncertain. Germline trimming cut 3 bases from V and 6 bases from J; bases unmatched to any gene: 5. This CDR3 contains 17 residues. The CDR3 DNA follows: TGCGCCAGCAGTCACTCGGGACTAGCGGGAGGCCCCGGGGAGCTGTTTTTT. Protein sequence: CASSHSGLAGGPGELFF.

This clone has only one observation. J is TRBJ2-3 and V is TRBV10-3; unclear D gene. Germline V gene data show CDR1 as ENHRY and CDR2 as SYGVKD. This CDR3 has 14 residues. V was clipped by 2 bases and J by 3 bases, with 9 bases between them. CDR3 amino acids: CAISEVMVTDTQYF. The DNA of the CDR3 is TGTGCCATCAGTGAGGTTATGGTTACAGATACGCAGTATTTT.

The chain couples TRBV7-2 to TRBJ2-7; no clear D gene. CDR1 and CDR2 from the germline V gene are SGHTA and FQGNSA. Trimming removed 5 bases from V and 4 bases from J, with 15 bases in between. The CDR3 consists of 14 residues. CDR3 bases: TGTGCCAGCAGCCCGTCGCGAAGTTTATACGAGCAGTACTTC. It encodes CASSPSRSLYEQYF.

This sequence joins TRBV10-3 and TRBJ1-2; weak D call: TRBD1 (6 bases). This CDR3 has 13 residues. Trimming removed 10 bases from V and 2 bases from J, with 14 bases in between. Per the germline V gene, CDR1 is ENHRY and CDR2 is SYGVKD. CDR3 bases: TGTGCCACCAACAGGGAATTGAACTATGGCTACACCTTC. It translates to CATNRELNYGYTF.

This clone was seen more than once but under ten times. The chain recombines TRBV3-1 (or the pseudogene TRBV3-2) with TRBJ2-1; tentatively, D is TRBD2 (5 bases). CDR3 length: 15 residues. The germline CDR1 and CDR2 sequences are LGHDT and YNNKEL (reference sequence). Trimming left V 1 base short and J 1 base short, with 8 bases between. CDR3 sequence: CASSQAGISYNEQFF. DNA of the CDR3: TGTGCCAGCAGCCAAGCGGGGATTTCCTACAATGAGCAGTTCTTC.

This clone appeared once. This chain connects TRBV6-6 to TRBJ1-5; no definite D call. There are 13 residues in the CDR3. Trimming took off 6 bases at V and 3 bases at J, with 9 bases between the two ends. Germline CDR1 is MNHNY and CDR2 is SVGAGI (reference sequence). CDR3 sequence reads: CASSDNTNQPQHF. The CDR3 DNA is TGTGCCAGCAGCGACAACACCAATCAGCCCCAGCATTTT.

The J gene is TRBJ2-3, the V gene TRBV7-6, with TRBD2 matching over 10 bases. The trim removed 4 bases at V and 8 bases at J, leaving 9 bases unmatched. Germline CDR1 is SGHVS and CDR2 is FNYEAQ. The length of the CDR3 is 15 residues. This CDR3 reads CASSYHASGSSTQYF. DNA for the CDR3: TGTGCCAGCAGCTACCACGCTAGCGGGAGTAGTACGCAGTATTTT.